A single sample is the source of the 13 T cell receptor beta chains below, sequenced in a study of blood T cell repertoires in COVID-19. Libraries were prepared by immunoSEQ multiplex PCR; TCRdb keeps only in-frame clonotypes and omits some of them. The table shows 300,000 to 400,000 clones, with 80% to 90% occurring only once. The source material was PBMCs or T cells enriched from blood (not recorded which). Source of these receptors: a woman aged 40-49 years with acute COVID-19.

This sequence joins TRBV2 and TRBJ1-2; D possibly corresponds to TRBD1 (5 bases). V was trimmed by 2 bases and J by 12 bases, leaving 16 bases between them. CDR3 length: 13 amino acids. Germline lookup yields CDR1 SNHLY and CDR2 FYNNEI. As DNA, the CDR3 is TGTGCCAGCAGTGAAACTACCGGGACTTACCACACCTTC. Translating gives CASSETTGTYHTF.

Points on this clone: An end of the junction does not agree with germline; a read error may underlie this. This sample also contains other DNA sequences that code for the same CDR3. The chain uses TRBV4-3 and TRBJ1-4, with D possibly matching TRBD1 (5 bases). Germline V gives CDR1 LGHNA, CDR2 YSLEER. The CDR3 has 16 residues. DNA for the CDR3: TGCGCCAGCAGCCAAGATTACGGGGGTCCTAATGAAAAATTGTTTTTT. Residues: CASSQDYGGPNEKLFF.

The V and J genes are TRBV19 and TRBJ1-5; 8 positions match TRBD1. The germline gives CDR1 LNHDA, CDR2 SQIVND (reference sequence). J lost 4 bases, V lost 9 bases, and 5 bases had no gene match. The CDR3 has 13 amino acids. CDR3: CASTTGGNQPQHF. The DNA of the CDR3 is TGTGCCAGCACAACAGGGGGAAATCAGCCCCAGCATTTT.

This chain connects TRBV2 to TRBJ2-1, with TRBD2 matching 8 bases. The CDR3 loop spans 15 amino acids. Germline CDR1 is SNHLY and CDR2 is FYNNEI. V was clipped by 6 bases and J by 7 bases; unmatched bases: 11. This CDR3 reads CASRVQTSGLNEQFF. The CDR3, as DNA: TGTGCCAGCAGGGTCCAAACTAGCGGTCTAAATGAGCAGTTCTTC.

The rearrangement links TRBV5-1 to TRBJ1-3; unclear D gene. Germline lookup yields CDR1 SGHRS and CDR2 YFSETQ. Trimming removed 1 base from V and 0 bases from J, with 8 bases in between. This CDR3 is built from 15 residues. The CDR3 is CASSLMGSSGNTIYF. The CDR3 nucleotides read TGCGCCAGCAGCTTGATGGGGAGCTCTGGAAACACCATATATTTT.

For the CDR3, the DNA is TGTGCCAGCTCACCCTCGGACAGGGCCGTTCGCTACACCTTC. As protein: CASSPSDRAVRYTF. The J gene is TRBJ1-2, the V gene TRBV18; 8 bases map to TRBD1. With V trimmed by 3 bases and J by 9 bases, 9 bases remained unmatched. CDR3 length: 14 residues. CDR1 is KGHSH and CDR2 is LQKENI in the germline V gene.

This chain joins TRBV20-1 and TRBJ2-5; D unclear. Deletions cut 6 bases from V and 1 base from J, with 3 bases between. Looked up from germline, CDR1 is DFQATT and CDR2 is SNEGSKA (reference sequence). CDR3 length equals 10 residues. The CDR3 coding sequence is TGCAGTGCCTTCCAAGAGACCCAGTACTTC. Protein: CSAFQETQYF.

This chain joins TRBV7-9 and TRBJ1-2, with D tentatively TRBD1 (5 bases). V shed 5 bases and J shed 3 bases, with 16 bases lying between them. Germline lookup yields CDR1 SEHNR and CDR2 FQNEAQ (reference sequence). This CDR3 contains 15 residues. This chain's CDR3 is CASSPGGGADYGYTF. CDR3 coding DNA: TGTGCCAGCAGCCCCGGGGGGGGTGCGGACTATGGCTACACCTTC.

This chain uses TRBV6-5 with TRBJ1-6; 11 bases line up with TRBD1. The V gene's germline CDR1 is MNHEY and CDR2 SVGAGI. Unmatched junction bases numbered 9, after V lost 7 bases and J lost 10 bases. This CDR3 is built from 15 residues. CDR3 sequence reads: CASTPDRGRLSPLHF. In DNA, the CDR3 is TGTGCCAGCACCCCGGACAGGGGGCGGTTATCACCCCTCCACTTT.

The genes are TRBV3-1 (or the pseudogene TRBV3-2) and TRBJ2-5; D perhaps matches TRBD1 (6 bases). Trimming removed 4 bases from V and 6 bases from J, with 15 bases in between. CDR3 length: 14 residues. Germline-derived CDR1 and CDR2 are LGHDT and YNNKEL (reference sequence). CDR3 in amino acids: CASSPDRTVKTQYF. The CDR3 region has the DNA TGTGCCAGCAGCCCTGATAGGACAGTAAAGACCCAGTACTTC.

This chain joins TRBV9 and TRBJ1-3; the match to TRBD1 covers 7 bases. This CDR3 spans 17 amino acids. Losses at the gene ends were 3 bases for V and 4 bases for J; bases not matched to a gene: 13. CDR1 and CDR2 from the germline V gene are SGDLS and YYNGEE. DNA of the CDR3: TGTGCCAGCAGCGGAGGGTTGTTGGGACAGCTCGGAAACACCATATATTTT. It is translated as CASSGGLLGQLGNTIYF.

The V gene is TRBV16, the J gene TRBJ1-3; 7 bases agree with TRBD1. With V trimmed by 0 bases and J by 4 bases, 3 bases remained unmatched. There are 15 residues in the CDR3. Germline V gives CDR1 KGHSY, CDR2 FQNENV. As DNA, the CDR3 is TGTGCCAGCAGCCAATCGTCGGGACAGGGAAACACCATATATTTT. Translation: CASSQSSGQGNTIYF.

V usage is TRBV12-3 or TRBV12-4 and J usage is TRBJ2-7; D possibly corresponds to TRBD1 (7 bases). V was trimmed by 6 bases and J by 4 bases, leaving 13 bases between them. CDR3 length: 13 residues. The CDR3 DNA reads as TGTGCCAGCAGGTTGACAGGGACTTACGAGCAGTACTTC. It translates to CASRLTGTYEQYF.